This is a list of T cell receptor beta chains from one sample in a study of monozygotic twins with inflammatory bowel disease. Following a re-call of the 5' RACE reads, TCRdb has one entry per CDR3 protein and lacks DNA. This sample lists 420,000 or so distinct CDR3 sequences; its ten largest clones have less than 2.5%. The sequenced sample was blood. The receptors here all came from a human donor with ulcerative colitis or Crohn's disease, or a healthy co-twin of an affected twin (not recorded which). Both conserved end residues are part of each CDR3.

j_call v_call cdr3_aa
TRBJ2-3 TRBV3-1 CASSPRTRNTDTQYF
TRBJ2-1 TRBV5-1 CASSHISLAGVHEQFF
TRBJ2-3 TRBV5-6 CASSSMTSGWGTDTQYF
TRBJ2-7 TRBV12-3/TRBV12-4 CASSPGQGWAREQYF
TRBJ2-2 TRBV20-1 CSARLGPEELFF
TRBJ2-7 TRBV4-3 CASSPLAGGIYEQYF
TRBJ1-1 TRBV5-1 CASSLQGQGSTEAFF
TRBJ2-7 TRBV12-3/TRBV12-4 CASRSGSSYEQYF
TRBJ2-7 TRBV10-2 CASSDFRTGDF
TRBJ2-1 TRBV2 CALKGAREQAYNEQFF